This T cell receptor beta chain was obtained from a study of shared clonotypes between healthy human individuals. As to this clone: Its antigen is as yet unknown.

This table comes from immunoSEQ multiplex PCR, and its TCRdb copy is limited to in-frame clones, with some not included. The table lists roughly 2.2 million clones, under 95% of them singletons. Germline V CDR1 and CDR2: LGHNT, FRNRAP. V lost 4 bases, J lost 3 bases, and 9 bases stayed unmatched. There are 17 residues in the CDR3. Overall study results and limits: Memory subsets generally showed smaller estimated richness than naive subsets did. Several donors held roughly 5% of naive CD4 clonotypes in common.

What was sequenced was naive CD4+ T cells from PBMCs. Subset described: CD45RA+ positively selected. The chain recombines TRBV12-5 with TRBJ1-1; TRBD1 agrees at 12 bases. The TCR sequence derives from a man between 18 and 29 years old in good health. Some clones in this sample may be carry-over from other donors' samples. The CDR3 loop reads CASGSWDRGRGDTEAFF. For the CDR3, the DNA is TGTGCTAGTGGTTCATGGGACAGGGGGCGCGGGGACACTGAAGCTTTCTTT.